A selection of T cell receptor beta chains follows, all from one sample in a study of cytomegalovirus exposure and HLA in healthy donors. Data came from immunoSEQ multiplex PCR; TCRdb stores just in-frame clones and leaves some out. The sample lists approximately 41,000 clones; roughly 93% were seen once. Specimen: PBMCs. These receptors all stem from a man aged 18 to 29 in good health and CMV-seronegative. Each CDR3 is given without its conserved first and last residue. A D gene is named only where the DNA matches it firmly.

ASSPDTNEQY,TRBV18,NA,TRBJ2-7
ASSSERGYT,TRBV5-4,NA,TRBJ1-2
ASRTHRGNTEAF,TRBV6-5,TRBD1,TRBJ1-1
ASSPTTGYNTGELF,TRBV18,TRBD1,TRBJ2-2
ASSHRTSRPNTGELF,TRBV14,TRBD2,TRBJ2-2
ASTGAPYSGANVLT,TRBV6-6,TRBD1,TRBJ2-6
ASSATSLGLDTGELF,TRBV9,TRBD2,TRBJ2-2
ASSPGTGVGTEAF,TRBV5-1,TRBD1,TRBJ1-1
ASSLTGTNEKLF,TRBV5-1,TRBD1,TRBJ1-4
ASSWDSSSYNSPLH,TRBV5-1,NA,TRBJ1-6
SVEVLTDTTYEQY,TRBV29-1,NA,TRBJ2-7
ASSVGRGHEQY,TRBV2,NA,TRBJ2-7
ASSDGLAGGAF,TRBV10-1,TRBD2,TRBJ2-1
ASSLDGGGSQPQH,TRBV11-2,NA,TRBJ1-5
ASSPQGGGGYT,TRBV28,TRBD1,TRBJ1-2
ASSLDGRTNEKLF,TRBV5-1,NA,TRBJ1-4
ASRLGGVSSYT,TRBV6-5,NA,TRBJ1-2
ASSQLQGTYSNQPQH,TRBV12-1,NA,TRBJ1-5
ASSLAGLAGYNEQF,TRBV5-4,TRBD2,TRBJ2-1
ATGGGGADTQY,TRBV6-5,NA,TRBJ2-3
ASSYARTGAYEQY,TRBV6-5,TRBD1,TRBJ2-7
ASSLPDRSYEQY,TRBV7-8,TRBD1,TRBJ2-7
ATRFGGAANYEQY,TRBV6-1,NA,TRBJ2-7
ASSLPLWGHNEQF,TRBV28,NA,TRBJ2-1
ASSFGQVLIYEQY,TRBV27,NA,TRBJ2-7
AVQGSGTGELF,TRBV2,NA,TRBJ2-2
ASSSNQHTGELF,TRBV11-2,NA,TRBJ2-2
ASSLIRAGTGEKLF,TRBV7-9,NA,TRBJ1-4
ASSGTSGGARSYEQY,TRBV9,TRBD2,TRBJ2-7
ASSPLGSGAKNIQY,TRBV11-2,NA,TRBJ2-4
ASSPRDRVTGELF,TRBV7-3,TRBD1,TRBJ2-2
ASSVGPGPTDTQY,TRBV9,NA,TRBJ2-3
ASSVSDGAYEQY,TRBV9,NA,TRBJ2-7
ASSERGGGTEAF,TRBV11-1,NA,TRBJ1-1
ASSLDRLVVNEQF,TRBV7-9,NA,TRBJ2-1
ASNEQGRGELF,TRBV7-8,TRBD1,TRBJ2-2
ASSPHWGDDADTIY,TRBV9,NA,TRBJ1-3
ALPAGEYNEQF,TRBV6-4,TRBD2,TRBJ2-1
ASSFTSGAQETQY,TRBV5-6,TRBD2,TRBJ2-5
ASSFYGSTDTQY,TRBV11-1,NA,TRBJ2-3
ASSSLQGATEQF,TRBV28,TRBD1,TRBJ2-1
AWSPRTGENTEAF,TRBV30,TRBD1,TRBJ1-1
ASSFGTVPWDEQY,TRBV27,NA,TRBJ2-7
ASSDGIRGNQPQH,TRBV2,NA,TRBJ1-5
ASSLGRGNTEAF,TRBV11-3,NA,TRBJ1-1
ASTPGLAYNEQF,TRBV19,TRBD2,TRBJ2-1
ASWEGQGIYEQY,TRBV6-1,TRBD1,TRBJ2-7
ASSFPRGGATNEKLF,TRBV7-9,NA,TRBJ1-4
ASSLLAGETGELF,TRBV7-9,TRBD2,TRBJ2-2
AWSDGTSGSLEQF,TRBV30,TRBD2,TRBJ2-1
ASLSGVRAF,TRBV25-1,NA,TRBJ1-1